Shown below are 31 T cell receptor beta chains from a single sample sequenced in a study of blood T cell repertoires in COVID-19. TCRdb keeps only in-frame clones here, not all; method: immunoSEQ multiplex PCR. The sample has tens of thousands of clones, around 80% seen once; the top ten hold under 3%. The material sequenced was peripheral blood. Receptors were obtained from a man older than 75 with active or convalescent COVID-19.

V and J are TRBV19 and TRBJ2-2; TRBD1 aligns across 11 bases. CDR3 length: 18 amino acids. Trimming removed 5 bases from V and 1 base from J; junction bases left unmatched: 9. CDR1 and CDR2 (germline): LNHDA, SQIVND (reference sequence). CDR3 nucleotides: TGTGCCAGTAGTCCCCGACCGGGACAGGGGGAGAACACCGGGGAGCTGTTTTTT. It translates to CASSPRPGQGENTGELFF.

This sequence joins TRBV5-1 and TRBJ1-6; 7 bases map to TRBD1. The CDR3 runs to 14 residues. Losses at the gene ends were 5 bases for V and 5 bases for J; bases not matched to a gene: 4. Germline lookup yields CDR1 SGHRS and CDR2 YFSETQ. DNA of the CDR3: TGCGCCAGCAGGCAAACAGGGGATAATTCACCCCTCCACTTT. It translates to CASRQTGDNSPLHF.

The rearrangement links TRBV1 to TRBJ2-7; the D segment call TRBD1 is taken from the table without a DNA check. TRBV1 is a pseudogene locus. The length of the CDR3 is 16 residues. The CDR3 coding sequence is TGCACCAGCAGCCAACGGGACACCACTCGGGACTACGAGCAGTACTTC. Amino acid sequence: CTSSQRDTTRDYEQYF.

The chain recombines TRBV11-2 with TRBJ2-7, with a weak D call TRBD2 (6 bases). Trimming pared 1 base from V and 2 bases from J, leaving 9 bases between. The CDR3 is 14 amino acids. Germline V gives CDR1 SGHAT, CDR2 FQNNGV. The CDR3 is CASSLGPGAYEQYF. Here the CDR3 DNA reads TGTGCCAGCAGCTTAGGGCCGGGAGCCTACGAGCAGTACTTC.

This sequence joins TRBV5-5 and TRBJ2-1, with 14 bases identical to TRBD2. After removal of 4 bases from V and 9 bases from J, the junction contained 9 bases not matched to a gene. The V gene's germline CDR1 is SGHKS and CDR2 YYEKEE (reference sequence). This CDR3 has 16 residues. The CDR3 is CASSVRLAGGPSEQFF. The CDR3 DNA reads as TGTGCCAGCAGCGTTAGACTAGCGGGGGGGCCGAGTGAGCAGTTCTTC.

This clone appeared a few times. The chain couples TRBV27 to TRBJ1-5, with 7 bases fitting TRBD1. This CDR3 is 13 amino acids long. The germline gives CDR1 MNHEY, CDR2 SMNVEV (reference sequence). V was clipped by 6 bases and J by 5 bases; unmatched bases: 4. The CDR3: CASRQTGYQPQHF. CDR3 nucleotide sequence: TGTGCCAGCAGGCAGACAGGGTATCAGCCCCAGCATTTT.

The chain combines TRBV5-1 with TRBJ2-3, with TRBD2 identical over 10 bases. Trimming took 2 bases from V and 4 from J; bases not matched to a gene: 4. Germline CDR1 is SGHRS and CDR2 is YFSETQ. The CDR3 extends over 15 amino acids. CDR3 DNA: TGCGCCAGCAGCTTCCTAGCGGGAGATGCAGATACGCAGTATTTT. As protein: CASSFLAGDADTQYF.

J is TRBJ2-1 and V is TRBV4-3; 10 bases are a match to TRBD2. Trimming took 0 bases from V and 7 from J; bases not matched to a gene: 9. The CDR3 contains 17 residues. Germline V gives CDR1 LGHNA, CDR2 YSLEER. The CDR3 sequence: CASSQEGAGGPFNEQFF. The CDR3 bases are TGCGCCAGCAGCCAAGAAGGAGCGGGAGGGCCGTTTAATGAGCAGTTCTTC.

The chain has TRBV11-2 and TRBJ2-3; TRBD1 might be the D (6 bases). Looked up from germline, CDR1 is SGHAT and CDR2 is FQNNGV. The CDR3 extends over 13 amino acids. The V and J ends lost 5 bases and 7 bases respectively, with 13 bases between them. In DNA, the CDR3 is TGTGCCAGCAGCCCCTCAGGGGAGCATACGCAGTATTTT. Translating it yields CASSPSGEHTQYF.

The V and J genes are TRBV12-5 and TRBJ2-1; 8 bases are shared with TRBD2. The V gene end was trimmed by 0 bases and the J gene end by 0 bases; junction bases not matched to a gene: 19. Germline V gene sequence: CDR1 LGHNT, CDR2 FRNRAP. The CDR3 sequence is 22 residues long. For the CDR3, the DNA is TGTGCTAGTGGTTTGGTACGGTATCGGGGACTAGACCGATCGAGCTCCTACAATGAGCAGTTCTTC. Protein: CASGLVRYRGLDRSSSYNEQFF.

This clone was counted only a few times. The V call is TRBV4-3, the J call TRBJ2-1, with a possible D match to TRBD2 (6 bases). The V end was cut by 1 base, the J end by 3 bases, with 10 bases between. The CDR3 loop spans 15 amino acids. The germline V gene has CDR1 LGHNA and CDR2 YSLEER. The CDR3 sequence: CASSQVRGVYNEQFF. The CDR3 region has the DNA TGCGCCAGCAGCCAAGTACGCGGGGTCTACAATGAGCAGTTCTTC.

This clone has only one observation. The chain has TRBV27 and TRBJ2-7, with D perhaps matching TRBD2 (8 bases). Trimming pared 2 bases from V and 7 bases from J, leaving 18 bases between. Germline assignment: CDR1 MNHEY and CDR2 SMNVEV (reference sequence). This CDR3 comprises 15 residues. CDR3 amino acids: CASSLAGGRGEEQYF. The CDR3 DNA reads as TGTGCCAGCAGTTTAGCGGGAGGCAGGGGGGAGGAGCAGTACTTC.

The chain combines TRBV11-2 with TRBJ2-1, with D perhaps matching TRBD1 (6 bases). Germline assignment: CDR1 SGHAT and CDR2 FQNNGV. Trimming shortened V by 3 bases and J by 3 bases, and 6 bases separated the two germline ends. The CDR3 is 13 residues long. The CDR3 spells CASSFRGYNEQFF. The CDR3, as DNA: TGTGCCAGCAGCTTCAGGGGCTACAATGAGCAGTTCTTC.

V gene TRBV5-1 combines with J gene TRBJ2-1, with 8 bases matching TRBD2. CDR3 length: 15 residues. CDR1 SGHRS and CDR2 YFSETQ come from the germline V gene. V was clipped by 4 bases and J by 4 bases; unmatched bases: 7. For the CDR3, the DNA is TGCGCCAGCAGCCCCACTAGCGGTTTTTACAATGAGCAGTTCTTC. This codes for CASSPTSGFYNEQFF.

CDR3 amino acids: CASSLVTLLYTF. The CDR3 nucleotides are TGTGCCAGCAGCTTAGTCACTCTGCTCTACACCTTC. This chain connects TRBV7-9 to TRBJ1-2; no reliable D call. Trimming removed 1 base from V and 10 bases from J, with 10 bases in between. This CDR3 is built from 12 residues. Germline-derived CDR1 and CDR2 are SEHNR and FQNEAQ (reference sequence).

The V and J genes are TRBV6-1 and TRBJ1-5; 8 positions match TRBD1. Trimming cost V 6 bases and J 2 bases; bases outside gene matches: 6. CDR1 is MNHNS and CDR2 is SASEGT in the germline V gene. The CDR3 is 15 residues long. CDR3 in amino acids: CASSYRGRGNQPQHF. CDR3 bases: TGTGCCAGCAGCTACAGGGGGAGAGGCAATCAGCCCCAGCATTTT.

The chain recombines TRBV11-2 with TRBJ2-7, with 7 bases lining up with TRBD1. This CDR3 contains 15 residues. The V segment lost 5 bases and the J segment 5 bases; nucleotides outside the gene matches: 12. The germline gives CDR1 SGHAT, CDR2 FQNNGV. This chain's CDR3 is CASSPAGTDPDEQYF. Here the CDR3 DNA reads TGTGCCAGCAGCCCAGCCGGGACAGACCCCGACGAGCAGTACTTC. Using reference TRBV11-2 and TRBJ2-7 for the parts outside the CDR3, the full variable domain is EAGVAQSPRYKIIEKRQSVAFWCNPISGHATLYWYQQILGQGPKLLIQFQNNGVVDDSQLPKDRFSAERLKGVDSTLKIQPAKLEDSAVYLCASSPAGTDPDEQYFGPGTRLTVT.

The chain has TRBV19 and TRBJ2-3; D may be TRBD2 (5 bases). Germline CDR1 LNHDA, CDR2 SQIVND (reference sequence). The CDR3 consists of 14 residues. With 3 bases removed from V and 2 bases from J, the gap between germline ends came to 9 bases. Here the CDR3 DNA reads TGTGCCAGTAGTATCCAAGCGGCCACAGATACGCAGTATTTT. Its protein is CASSIQAATDTQYF.

V gene TRBV5-4 combines with J gene TRBJ2-7, with D perhaps TRBD2 (6 bases). CDR3 length: 16 amino acids. The germline gives CDR1 SGHNT, CDR2 YYREEE (reference sequence). The V and J ends lost 4 bases and 3 bases respectively, with 20 bases between them. The CDR3 here is CASSDTQRGRGYEQYF. CDR3 DNA sequence: TGTGCCAGCAGCGACACACAACGGGGGAGAGGCTACGAGCAGTACTTC.

The chain couples TRBV2 to TRBJ1-5, with D possibly being TRBD1 (6 bases). Germline V gene lookup returns CDR1 SNHLY and CDR2 FYNNEI. Trimming removed 6 bases at V and 6 bases at J, with 18 bases between. This CDR3 spans 15 amino acids. CDR3 residues: CASRQQSGQGQPQHF. For the CDR3, the DNA is TGTGCCAGCAGGCAACAGTCGGGACAAGGTCAGCCCCAGCATTTT.

V and J are TRBV5-1 and TRBJ1-2, with a possible D match to TRBD1 (6 bases). The V gene's germline CDR1 is SGHRS and CDR2 YFSETQ. This CDR3 is built from 17 residues. Trimming took off 6 bases at V and 5 bases at J, with 26 bases between the two ends. CDR3 DNA sequence: TGCGCCAGCAAACTGACCCCAGGGGTCGCTTTTGATTATGGCTACACCTTC. Amino acid sequence: CASKLTPGVAFDYGYTF.

The sample holds a few counts of this clone. The chain links TRBV4-1 to TRBJ1-1, with TRBD1 as a possible D gene (6 bases). The CDR3 covers 15 residues. The germline V and J ends were trimmed by 5 bases and 4 bases, with 17 bases remaining between them. CDR1 and CDR2 (germline): MGHRA, YSYEKL. CDR3 coding DNA: TGCGCCAGCAGCGCACAAACAGGGTTTGGCACTGAAGCTTTCTTT. Its translation is CASSAQTGFGTEAFF.

The chain joins TRBV5-1 to TRBJ2-7; TRBD1 matches at 8 bases. The CDR3 is 14 residues long. V shed 0 bases and J 6 bases; nucleotides not matched to a gene: 5. CDR1 and CDR2 from the germline V gene are SGHRS and YFSETQ. Here the CDR3 DNA reads TGCGCCAGCAGCTTGGGGACAGGGAGCTCCGAGCAGTACTTC. Translated: CASSLGTGSSEQYF. Using reference TRBV5-1 and TRBJ2-7 for the parts outside the CDR3, the full variable domain is KAGVTQTPRYLIKTRGQQVTLSCSPISGHRSVSWYQQTPGQGLQFLFEYFSETQRNKGNFPGRFSGRQFSNSRSEMNVSTLELGDSALYLCASSLGTGSSEQYFGPGTRLTVT.

The gene calls are TRBV10-1 and TRBJ2-2, with D uncertain. Germline lookup yields CDR1 WNHNN and CDR2 SYGVQD (reference sequence). The V gene lost 0 bases and the J gene lost 7 bases, with 12 bases spanning the gap. The CDR3 spans 15 residues. As DNA, the CDR3 is TGCGCCAGCAGTGAGTCGAGAGCAGGTATCGGGGAGCTGTTTTTT. This encodes CASSESRAGIGELFF.

The chain uses TRBV7-9 and TRBJ2-7; 7 bases fit TRBD2. CDR3 size: 16 residues. CDR1 is SEHNR, CDR2 FQNEAQ, per germline (reference sequence). V gave up 1 base and J gave up 2 bases; unmatched junction bases: 8. In DNA, the CDR3 is TGTGCCAGCAGCTTAGGCCGGGGGGTCGTCACCTACGAGCAGTACTTC. This gives the protein CASSLGRGVVTYEQYF.

The CDR3, as DNA: TGTGCCAGCAGCTCCGCCGGGGGATCCTACAATGAGCAGTTCTTC. It yields the protein CASSSAGGSYNEQFF. The V and J genes are TRBV6-1 and TRBJ2-1; D might be TRBD2 (6 bases). CDR1 and CDR2 from the germline V gene are MNHNS and SASEGT. This CDR3 spans 15 amino acids. Trimming pared 6 bases from V and 1 base from J, leaving 13 bases between.

V is TRBV2 and J is TRBJ2-6; 7 bases line up with TRBD1. Germline trimming cut 4 bases from V and 3 bases from J; bases unmatched to any gene: 6. CDR3 size: 16 residues. CDR1 and CDR2 (germline): SNHLY, FYNNEI. The CDR3 DNA is TGTGCCAGCAGTGGAGGCGCAGGGGGTGGGGCCAACGTCCTGACTTTC. Translating gives CASSGGAGGGANVLTF.

This chain links TRBV5-1 with TRBJ2-1; D is perhaps TRBD1 (5 bases). This CDR3 contains 14 residues. Trimming took 3 bases from V and 10 from J, leaving 17 bases between them. Germline V gives CDR1 SGHRS, CDR2 YFSETQ. CDR3 loop: CASSSQGREGEQFF. The CDR3, as DNA: TGCGCCAGCAGCTCCCAAGGCAGGGAAGGGGAGCAGTTCTTC.

The chain has TRBV11-3 and TRBJ2-7, with D possibly TRBD1 on 6 matching bases. The V gene's germline CDR1 is SGHNT and CDR2 YENEEA. Trimming took 5 bases from V and 7 from J, leaving 15 bases between them. The CDR3 runs 13 residues. CDR3 sequence reads: CASSQGQGREQYF. The DNA for the CDR3 is TGTGCCAGCAGCCAGGGGCAGGGTAGAGAGCAGTACTTC. The entire variable domain, with the rest obtained from reference TRBV11-3 and TRBJ2-7, is as follows: EAGVVQSPRYKIIEKKQPVAFWCNPISGHNTLYWYLQNLGQGPELLIRYENEEAVDDSQLPKDRFSAERLKGVDSTLKIQPAELGDSAVYLCASSQGQGREQYFGPGTRLTVT.

This chain joins TRBV6-2 or TRBV6-3 and TRBJ2-3; TRBD2 matches 10 bases. Trimming removed 5 bases from V and 2 bases from J; junction bases left unmatched: 7. There are 16 residues in the CDR3. CDR1 and CDR2 (germline): MNHEY, SVGEGT. The CDR3 protein is CASSQGGLASTDTQYF. The CDR3 coding sequence is TGTGCCAGCAGTCAGGGGGGACTAGCGTCCACAGATACGCAGTATTTT.

This clone was seen just once. This chain links TRBV2 with TRBJ1-5; 7 bases line up with TRBD1. Per the germline V gene, CDR1 is SNHLY and CDR2 is FYNNEI. CDR3 length: 15 amino acids. Unmatched junction bases numbered 12, after V lost 6 bases and J lost 7 bases. CDR3: CASRYNTGVGQPQHF. In DNA form, the CDR3 reads TGTGCCAGCAGATACAATACAGGGGTGGGACAGCCCCAGCATTTT.